A single sample gave rise to the 27 T cell receptor beta chains below, sequenced in a study of blood T cell repertoires in COVID-19. The method was immunoSEQ multiplex PCR; TCRdb's version includes in-frame clones alone and lacks a portion of them. The table shows 55,000 to 70,000 clones, with roughly 77% occurring only once. Sequenced material: peripheral blood. These receptor sequences come from a man aged 80 or over with acute or convalescent COVID-19.

CDR3 in amino acids: CASSPQLQGSGELFF. In DNA form, the CDR3 reads TGTGCCAGCTCACCACAGTTACAGGGTTCCGGGGAGCTGTTTTTT. This rearrangement joins TRBV18 to TRBJ2-2; TRBD1 might be the D (6 bases). Germline V CDR1 and CDR2: KGHSH, LQKENI. The V end was cut by 1 base, the J end by 6 bases, with 12 bases between. There are 15 residues in the CDR3.

This sequence joins TRBV28 and TRBJ1-2; TRBD1 matches 8 bases. Germline V CDR1 and CDR2: MDHEN, SYDVKM. J lost 5 bases, V lost 6 bases, and 8 bases had no gene match. This CDR3 region has 14 residues. DNA for the CDR3: TGTGCCAGCAGACCTGGACAGGGAGGTTATGGCTACACCTTC. Translated, it gives CASRPGQGGYGYTF.

The rearrangement uses TRBV28 and TRBJ2-1, with 8 bases aligning to TRBD1. Germline V gene sequence: CDR1 MDHEN, CDR2 SYDVKM. V lost 1 base, J lost 8 bases, and 10 bases stayed unmatched. CDR3 length equals 16 residues. In DNA form, the CDR3 reads TGTGCCAGCAGTTTATTCGGACAGGGAAAGAGGGATGAGCAGTTCTTC. As protein: CASSLFGQGKRDEQFF.

This clone has only a few counts. The chain combines TRBV9 with TRBJ1-1, with D possibly TRBD1 on 5 matching bases. The V gene lost 1 base and the J gene lost 5 bases, with 15 bases spanning the gap. The CDR3 runs 15 residues. The germline V gene has CDR1 SGDLS and CDR2 YYNGEE. Here the CDR3 DNA reads TGTGCCAGCAGCGTACTTGGGGCATTGGGGACTGAAGCTTTCTTT. Its translation is CASSVLGALGTEAFF.

This clone was counted a few times. This chain connects TRBV9 to TRBJ2-2; 10 bases agree with TRBD2. This CDR3 has 17 amino acids. V dropped 1 base and J dropped 1; count of bases not matched to a gene: 4. The V gene's germline CDR1 is SGDLS and CDR2 YYNGEE. CDR3 sequence reads: CASSVSSSGRNTGELFF. In DNA, the CDR3 is TGTGCCAGCAGCGTAAGTTCTAGCGGGAGGAACACCGGGGAGCTGTTTTTT.

The CDR3 DNA reads as TGCAGCGTCGAGGGGGTTGCGAAGGAGACCCAGTACTTC. Translated, it gives CSVEGVAKETQYF. The rearrangement uses TRBV29-1 and TRBJ2-5; tentative D call: TRBD1 (6 bases). The germline V gene has CDR1 SQVTM and CDR2 ANQGSEA. Deletions cut 6 bases from V and 5 bases from J, with 16 bases between. This CDR3 region has 13 residues.

As DNA, the CDR3 is TGTGCCAGCAGCGTCCCGGGGTCCAATGAAAAACTGTTTTTT. It specifies CASSVPGSNEKLFF. The chain combines TRBV5-4 with TRBJ1-4; D is undetermined. The germline V gene encodes CDR1 SGHNT and CDR2 YYREEE (reference sequence). This CDR3 has 14 residues. The ends were cut back, 4 bases at V and 5 bases at J, with 12 bases in the middle.

CDR3: CASSVDRTSTNTGELFF. CDR3 nucleotide sequence: TGTGCCAGCAGCGTAGACCGGACTAGCACGAACACCGGGGAGCTGTTTTTT. The chain links TRBV6-4 to TRBJ2-2, with 8 bases fitting TRBD2. CDR1 is MRHNA and CDR2 is SNTAGT in the germline V gene. V shed 6 bases, J shed 0 bases, and the junction held 9 bases outside the gene matches. This CDR3 spans 17 amino acids.

The rearrangement links TRBV7-8 to TRBJ2-7; 7 bases match TRBD1. CDR3 length: 15 amino acids. Germline CDR1 and CDR2: SGHVS and FQNEAQ. V lost 4 bases to trimming and J lost 0 bases; unmatched junction nucleotides: 6. CDR3 DNA sequence: TGTGCCAGCAGCTCCTGGACAGGATACTCCTACGAGCAGTACTTC. Protein: CASSSWTGYSYEQYF. Full variable domain (outside the CDR3, taken from reference TRBV7-8 and TRBJ2-7): GAGVSQSPRYKVAKRGQDVALRCDPISGHVSLFWYQQALGQGPEFLTYFQNEAQLDKSGLPSDRFFAERPEGSVSTLKIQRTQQEDSAVYLCASSSWTGYSYEQYFGPGTRLTVT.

This clone has at least ten counts. Other nucleotide sequences from this sample produce the same CDR3. J is TRBJ1-1 and V is TRBV7-9; possible D gene TRBD1, 6 bases. The CDR3 runs 14 residues. Trimming removed 6 bases from V and 11 bases from J, with 22 bases in between. Germline CDR1 and CDR2: SEHNR and FQNEAQ (reference sequence). The CDR3 region is CASSSPGQITGAFF. For the CDR3, the DNA is TGTGCCAGCAGTTCTCCGGGACAAATTACGGGGGCTTTCTTT.

This clone appeared a few times. The chain employs TRBV18 and TRBJ1-6, with 7 positions matching TRBD1. This CDR3 is built from 15 residues. CDR1 is KGHSH, CDR2 LQKENI, per germline. V lost 2 bases and J lost 4; bases outside the gene matches: 2. The CDR3 DNA follows: TGTGCCAGCTCACCAGGGACAGCTTATAATTCACCCCTCCACTTT. The encoded protein is CASSPGTAYNSPLHF. Supplemented by reference TRBV18 and TRBJ1-6, the full variable domain reads NAGVMQNPRHLVRRRGQEARLRCSPMKGHSHVYWYRQLPEEGLKFMVYLQKENIIDESGMPKERFSAEFPKEGPSILRIQQVVRGDSAAYFCASSPGTAYNSPLHFGNGTRLTVT.

The rearrangement uses TRBV7-2 and TRBJ2-1; the match to TRBD2 covers 10 bases. With V trimmed by 1 base and J by 6 bases, 9 bases remained unmatched. The germline V gene encodes CDR1 SGHTA and CDR2 FQGNSA. This CDR3 region has 17 residues. In nucleotides, the CDR3 is TGTGCCAGCAGCTTAGGAGGACCAGCGGGGGGGCTCAATGAGCAGTTCTTC. It codes for CASSLGGPAGGLNEQFF.

The chain couples TRBV18 to TRBJ2-2; 10 nucleotides match TRBD1. Germline loops: CDR1 KGHSH, CDR2 LQKENI. Unmatched junction bases numbered 2, after V lost 2 bases and J lost 2 bases. The CDR3 spans 16 residues. CDR3 in amino acids: CASSPRTGGNTGELFF. The CDR3, as DNA: TGTGCCAGCTCACCAAGGACAGGGGGTAACACCGGGGAGCTGTTTTTT.

The chain uses TRBV3-1 (or the pseudogene TRBV3-2) and TRBJ1-5; a weak D match, TRBD1 (6 bases). Germline V gene sequence: CDR1 LGHDT, CDR2 YNNKEL (reference sequence). The CDR3 is 15 amino acids. The germline V and J ends were trimmed by 4 bases and 3 bases, with 13 bases remaining between them. DNA for the CDR3: TGTGCCAGCAGCCCCGGACAGAAGATCAATCAGCCCCAGCATTTT. It specifies CASSPGQKINQPQHF.

The chain joins TRBV28 to TRBJ1-3; 10 nucleotides line up with TRBD1. The CDR3 totals 15 residues. Germline values: CDR1 MDHEN, CDR2 SYDVKM. J was trimmed by 7 bases and V by 6 bases; bases with no gene match: 9. CDR3 loop: CASSWTGGRRNTIYF. The CDR3 region has the DNA TGTGCCAGCAGCTGGACAGGGGGACGCCGGAACACCATATATTTT.

The J gene is TRBJ1-2, the V gene TRBV18, with D tentatively TRBD1 (5 bases). V was pared by 3 bases and J by 5 bases, with 10 bases between. Germline V gene lookup returns CDR1 KGHSH and CDR2 LQKENI. The CDR3 is 13 amino acids. The CDR3 region is CASSPPDSYGYTF. CDR3 nucleotide sequence: TGTGCCAGCTCACCGCCTGACAGTTATGGCTACACCTTC.

The V gene is TRBV9, the J gene TRBJ1-3, with a tentative D call TRBD1 (6 bases). The CDR3 contains 16 residues. The germline gives CDR1 SGDLS, CDR2 YYNGEE. V was cut by 0 bases and J by 4 bases, with 14 bases left in between. This CDR3 reads CASSVATGFVGNTIYF. The DNA for the CDR3 is TGTGCCAGCAGCGTAGCTACAGGGTTTGTAGGAAACACCATATATTTT.

This clone has only a few counts. The V gene is TRBV9, the J gene TRBJ1-2; D might be TRBD1 (5 bases). Trimming stripped 6 bases from V and 6 bases from J, with 18 bases between. CDR1 and CDR2 (germline): SGDLS, YYNGEE. There are 14 residues in the CDR3. As DNA, the CDR3 is TGTGCCAGCAACCCAATGGCGGGGGTCCATGGCTACACCTTC. Its translation is CASNPMAGVHGYTF.

This chain links TRBV7-2 with TRBJ2-2, with no clear D. CDR3 length: 13 residues. V was clipped by 7 bases and J by 4 bases, with 10 bases between them. Germline V gene lookup returns CDR1 SGHTA and CDR2 FQGNSA. For the CDR3, the DNA is TGTGCCAGCACTATCCGTGGCACCGGGGAGCTGTTTTTT. Protein product: CASTIRGTGELFF.

In this sample, this clone turned up once. V is TRBV7-3 and J is TRBJ2-3, with D possibly matching TRBD1 (7 bases). CDR3 size: 15 residues. V lost 4 bases, J lost 6 bases, and 17 bases lay in between. Germline V gives CDR1 SGHTA, CDR2 FQGTGA. The CDR3 spells CASSSSGGQQDTQYF. The CDR3 DNA reads TGTGCCAGCAGCTCATCAGGGGGGCAACAGGATACGCAGTATTTT.

The chain recombines TRBV5-6 with TRBJ2-7; a possible D gene is TRBD1 (6 bases). Germline V gene data show CDR1 as SGHDT and CDR2 as YYEEEE. This CDR3 has 15 residues. The V end lost 3 bases, the J end lost 2 bases, and 15 bases lay between the germline ends. CDR3 DNA sequence: TGTGCCAGCAGCTCCTACAGGGTGGATCCCTACGAGCAGTACTTC. Protein sequence: CASSSYRVDPYEQYF.

The V call is TRBV27, the J call TRBJ2-7; TRBD1 might be the D (7 bases). The V end was cut by 6 bases, the J end by 2 bases, with 14 bases between. Germline V gene sequence: CDR1 MNHEY, CDR2 SMNVEV (reference sequence). CDR3 size: 14 residues. This CDR3 reads CASRPGGITYEQYF. In nucleotides, the CDR3 is TGTGCCAGCAGGCCAGGGGGGATAACCTACGAGCAGTACTTC.

The chain recombines TRBV11-2 with TRBJ1-1; no clear D gene. Trimming removed 5 bases at V and 7 bases at J, with 17 bases between. Germline V lookup: CDR1 SGHAT, CDR2 FQNNGV. The CDR3 extends over 14 amino acids. The DNA of the CDR3 is TGTGCCAGCAGCCCTTGGACCGGAGACTATGAAGCTTTCTTT. It translates to CASSPWTGDYEAFF. Combining the CDR3 with reference TRBV11-2 and TRBJ1-1 gives the whole variable domain EAGVAQSPRYKIIEKRQSVAFWCNPISGHATLYWYQQILGQGPKLLIQFQNNGVVDDSQLPKDRFSAERLKGVDSTLKIQPAKLEDSAVYLCASSPWTGDYEAFFGQGTRLTVV.

The chain combines TRBV27 with TRBJ1-6, with D uncertain. The CDR3 is made up of 14 amino acids. The V end lost 5 bases, the J end lost 9 bases, and 14 bases lay between the germline ends. The germline V gene has CDR1 MNHEY and CDR2 SMNVEV (reference sequence). The CDR3, as DNA: TGTGCCAGCAGTGGTAGGGAGTCCTCTTCACCCCTCCACTTT. Residues: CASSGRESSSPLHF.

The genes are TRBV5-6 and TRBJ1-1; a weak D match, TRBD1 (6 bases). The CDR3 has 15 residues. Germline-derived CDR1 and CDR2 are SGHDT and YYEEEE. The germline V and J ends were trimmed by 1 base and 3 bases, with 13 bases remaining between them. For the CDR3, the DNA is TGTGCCAGCAGCTTGTATGGGGGCGACGACACTGAAGCTTTCTTT. Residues: CASSLYGGDDTEAFF. The full variable domain, completed using reference TRBV5-6 and TRBJ1-1, is DAGVTQSPTHLIKTRGQQVTLRCSPKSGHDTVSWYQQALGQGPQFIFQYYEEEERQRGNFPDRFSGHQFPNYSSELNVNALLLGDSALYLCASSLYGGDDTEAFFGQGTRLTVV.

This chain connects TRBV27 to TRBJ1-6, with TRBD1 as a possible D gene (5 bases). V was pared by 0 bases and J by 0 bases, with 12 bases between. This CDR3 comprises 18 residues. The germline CDR1 and CDR2 sequences are MNHEY and SMNVEV (reference sequence). The CDR3 protein is CASSLSGHSSSYNSPLHF. CDR3 nucleotide sequence: TGTGCCAGCAGTTTATCGGGGCACTCGAGCTCCTATAATTCACCCCTCCACTTT.

This clone was counted between two and nine times. V and J are TRBV6-5 and TRBJ1-5; D is unresolved. The CDR3 runs to 13 residues. In germline, CDR1 is MNHEY, CDR2 SVGAGI. V was cut by 6 bases and J by 5 bases, with 11 bases left in between. The CDR3 is CASSTMRDQPQHF. In DNA, the CDR3 is TGTGCCAGCAGCACGATGCGAGATCAGCCCCAGCATTTT.